The 9 T cell receptor beta chains presented below share a single source sample, sequenced in a study of lymphopenia after photon versus proton radiotherapy (dated by TCRdb to about 2019). The library was prepared using the immunoSEQ multiplex PCR assay. TCRdb took this table from immuneACCESS and kept in-frame rearrangements with V and J called. Such tables lack part of the clones; where checked against another copy, unresolved V genes explain under half of the gap, and the rest is unexplained. This sample has about 25,000 clones in its table, and about 87% of those were observed once. The ten largest clonotypes hold around 20% of the sample. Sequences were derived from peripheral blood, sampled from a patient treated with photon-based radiotherapy. All receptors come from a man aged 45-65 years with gastric cancer.

The rearrangement uses TRBV21-1 and TRBJ1-2. TRBV21-1 is termed a pseudogene. This CDR3 contains 16 residues. CDR3 sequence reads: CASSSRDVLGLGGYTF. The CDR3 region has the DNA TGTGCCAGCAGCTCTCGGGACGTTCTCGGTCTTGGCGGCTACACCTTC.

This clone was observed once. The J gene is TRBJ2-3, the V gene TRBV9, with 12 bases fitting TRBD2. CDR3 length equals 15 residues. J gave up 6 bases and V 4 bases, and 6 bases lay outside the gene matches. Germline V gives CDR1 SGDLS, CDR2 YYNGEE. CDR3: CASSPGLAGSDTQYF. The CDR3 DNA follows: TGTGCCAGCAGCCCCGGACTAGCGGGGTCGGATACGCAGTATTTT.

The chain is built from TRBV9 and TRBJ2-5; D gene ambiguous. The CDR3 contains 14 residues. V shed 4 bases and J shed 1 base, with 11 bases lying between them. CDR1 and CDR2 (germline): SGDLS, YYNGEE. CDR3 in DNA: TGTGCCAGCAGCTTAGGGAACCCCCAAGAGACCCAGTACTTC. Protein sequence: CASSLGNPQETQYF. Filled out from reference TRBV9 and TRBJ2-5, the complete variable domain reads DSGVTQTPKHLITATGQRVTLRCSPRSGDLSVYWYQQSLDQGLQFLIQYYNGEERAKGNILERFSAQQFPDLHSELNLSSLELGDSALYFCASSLGNPQETQYFGPGTRLLVL.

V gene TRBV7-6 combines with J gene TRBJ2-5; 7 bases fit TRBD2. CDR3 size: 16 residues. Germline CDR1 reads SGHVS; CDR2 reads FNYEAQ. J lost 4 bases, V lost 1 base, and 9 bases had no gene match. DNA of the CDR3: TGTGCCAGCAGCTTAGTTCGAACGGGGGGAGGAGAGACCCAGTACTTC. Its translation: CASSLVRTGGGETQYF.

CDR3 protein: CSVEDQARSYGYTF. The CDR3 DNA follows: TGCAGCGTTGAAGATCAAGCGAGAAGCTATGGCTACACCTTC. The genes are TRBV29-1 and TRBJ1-2; D not certain. The germline V gene encodes CDR1 SQVTM and CDR2 ANQGSEA. This CDR3 has 14 amino acids. The V end lost 0 bases, the J end lost 4 bases, and 12 bases lay between the germline ends.

This clone was counted a few times. V gene TRBV2 combines with J gene TRBJ1-3; a possible D gene is TRBD1 (6 bases). CDR3 length: 13 amino acids. In germline, CDR1 is SNHLY, CDR2 FYNNEI. The V gene lost 4 bases and the J gene lost 4 bases, with 8 bases spanning the gap. In nucleotides, the CDR3 is TGTGCCAGCAGTGGCAGGGGAGGAAACACCATATATTTT. Residues: CASSGRGGNTIYF.

V usage is TRBV6-5 and J usage is TRBJ1-1; D gene uncertain. Trimming removed 1 base at V and 0 bases at J, with 6 bases between. The CDR3 extends over 14 amino acids. The germline CDR1 and CDR2 sequences are MNHEY and SVGAGI. Written as DNA, the CDR3 is TGTGCCAGCAGTTACTTGGGTGTGAACACTGAAGCTTTCTTT. Its translation is CASSYLGVNTEAFF.

This clone showed up just a few times. This sequence joins TRBV6-4 and TRBJ2-3, with 10 bases identical to TRBD2. This CDR3 region has 15 residues. Germline V lookup: CDR1 MRHNA, CDR2 SNTAGT. J was trimmed by 2 bases and V by 5 bases; bases with no gene match: 4. CDR3 DNA sequence: TGTGCCAGCAGTCCCAGCGGGGGGGCCACAGATACGCAGTATTTT. Amino acid sequence: CASSPSGGATDTQYF.

The rearrangement joins TRBV18 to TRBJ2-7; TRBD1 might be the D (5 bases). V gave up 3 bases and J gave up 3 bases, with 12 bases separating them. The CDR3 has 14 amino acids. Germline assignment: CDR1 KGHSH and CDR2 LQKENI. In nucleotides, the CDR3 is TGTGCCAGCTCACCGTCTTCCCAGGGCTACGAGCAGTACGTC. This encodes CASSPSSQGYEQYV.